Listed here is a single T cell receptor (beta chain). Its specificity is unknown. The data were obtained in a study of identical twins. Findings and caveats of the study: Insertions were reduced in abundant cord blood beta clonotypes but not in memory repertoires.

TCRdb redid the calling of the 5' RACE reads with MiXCR, one entry per CDR3 protein. The sample holds 450,000 to 600,000 distinct CDR3 sequences, 20% to 25% seen once. Trimming cost V 0 bases and J 2 bases, with 16 bases left between them. Germline-derived CDR1 and CDR2 are MNHEY and SVGAGI. CDR3 length: 17 amino acids. This sample was shared with a second study, whose subject was yellow fever vaccine responses in identical twins.

The source of this sequence is a woman under 30 in good health. The specimen sequenced was CD4+ T cells sorted from blood. The chain joins TRBV6-5 to TRBJ1-2, with no clear D. CDR3 sequence reads: CASSYSRTFRANYGYTF. CDR3 coding DNA: TGTGCCAGCAGTTACTCGAGAACGTTCCGGGCGAACTATGGCTACACCTTC.